This record looks at one T cell receptor (beta chain) sequence and its context. The antigen remains undetermined. Assay used: immunoSEQ multiplex PCR; TCRdb lists only in-frame clones, some missing. Of about 85,000 clones detected, approximately 89% appear once; the ten largest clones hold about 7.3%. The sample originates from a study of graft-versus-host responses after intestinal transplantation. Study as a whole: Recipients received multivisceral, liver-intestinal, or isolated intestinal transplants. Tacrolimus plus steroids were given to all recipients for about 3 years, preceded by anti-thymocyte globulin induction.

The study's findings and limits: GvH clones were found in recipient marrow; some appeared first in ileum or blood. Patients who carried graft-donor T cell macrochimerism also had high graft-versus-host to host-versus-graft clonal ratios in their allografts.

V shed 3 bases and J 2 bases; nucleotides not matched to a gene: 1. The CDR3 consists of 14 residues. Per the germline V gene, CDR1 is SGHRS and CDR2 is YFSETQ. The clonotype comes from a human donor who was the organ donor for an intestinal transplant. The input for sequencing was unstimulated CD8+ T cells sorted from spleen or lymph node cells, taken before transplant. The chain combines TRBV5-1 with TRBJ2-3, with TRBD1 matching 9 bases. The CDR3 nucleotides are TGCGCCAGCAGCTGGACAGGGGACACAGATACGCAGTATTTT. Amino acids: CASSWTGDTDTQYF. Full variable domain (rest looked up from reference TRBV5-1 and TRBJ2-3): KAGVTQTPRYLIKTRGQQVTLSCSPISGHRSVSWYQQTPGQGLQFLFEYFSETQRNKGNFPGRFSGRQFSNSRSEMNVSTLELGDSALYLCASSWTGDTDTQYFGPGTRLTVL.